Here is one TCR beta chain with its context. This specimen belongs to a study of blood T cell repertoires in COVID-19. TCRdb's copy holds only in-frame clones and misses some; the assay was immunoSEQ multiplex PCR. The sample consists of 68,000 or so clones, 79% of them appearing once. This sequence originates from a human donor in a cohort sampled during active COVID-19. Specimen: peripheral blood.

CDR3 bases: TGTGCCAGCAGTTCGGGCCCCGCGGGAGGAGGGTACACCGGGGAGCTGTTTTTT. Its protein product is CASSSGPAGGGYTGELFF. The chain joins TRBV27 to TRBJ2-2; 8 bases match TRBD2. CDR3 length: 18 amino acids. CDR1 is MNHEY and CDR2 is SMNVEV in the germline V gene (reference sequence). V was pared by 4 bases and J by 3 bases, with 13 bases of the junction left unmatched.